Here is one T cell receptor beta chain with its context. There is no known antigen for this receptor. No clone much larger than this one lies a single base away; base qualities are absent. The data originate from a study of blood T cell repertoires in COVID-19 (dated by TCRdb to the early 2020s). Background for the entire study: Samples from collaborators originated in the United States, Italy and Spain and spanned both the acute and convalescent phases of COVID-19. A freely available public database, intended as a resource for researchers studying the immune response to SARS-CoV-2, is where the repertoires were released. Nearly every sample came with metadata listing a de-identified subject ID, COVID-19 status, age in years and sex. Subjects who had been exposed to COVID-19, were actively infected with it, or had recovered from it provided the deeply sampled blood TCRbeta repertoires that made up the dataset. Where available, HLA class I and class II types were taken from metadata supplied by the sample provider and were not determined by assay-based typing. The material from the prospective study consisted of cDNA or gDNA derived from T cells, B-cell-depleted T cells, or PBMCs. Samples were obtained from the ongoing ImmuneRACE study (first 160 participants) and from 1,254 subjects provided by 6 global collaborators. Results and caveats for the whole study, not just this receptor: The quantity of clinical and demographic metadata differed by source and by participant and was supplied without curation.

Collaborating institutions collected whole blood in K2EDTA tubes following their own protocols. For TCRbeta analysis, collaborators shipped samples in one of three forms: frozen whole blood, isolated PBMCs, or DNA extracted from either of those sample types. The immunoSEQ Assay, a bias-controlled multiplex PCR, was used to amplify TCRbeta CDR3 regions from genomic DNA. Per the source publication's procedure: Within the assay, amplification of reference gene primers was used to estimate how many nucleated cells each sample contained. To quantify the absolute abundance of each unique TCRbeta CDR3 rearrangement, sequence reads were collapsed and filtered. Productive Simpson clonality was computed per sample as the square root of Simpson's diversity index over productive rearrangements. Drawn from immuneACCESS, this table holds only the in-frame rearrangements with V and J called that TCRdb kept. Clones are partly lost; checked studies trace under half to an unresolved V gene and leave the rest unexplained. Clone size and V and J calls were adopted from that table, with D and trimming inferred from the DNA. The sample has roughly 53,000 clones on record, over 75% of them singletons. The ten most abundant clones make up under 9% of the sample.

V ends up 4 bases short and J 8 bases short, with an unmatched junction base count of 12. Via the germline V gene, CDR1 is SGHRS and CDR2 YFSETQ. The CDR3 covers 15 residues, taking in both the cysteine and the phenylalanine. The sequence is cut down to CDR3 DNA, 45 bases in frame from base 1. This receptor was obtained from a woman aged 35 to 49 with active COVID-19. Sequenced material: peripheral blood. The rearrangement combines TRBV5-1 with TRBJ1-2; 9 central nucleotides agree with TRBD1. At the DNA level, the sequence is TGCGCCAGCAGCCCACTTCTAACAGGGGGCCACGGCTACACCTTC. Translated, this gives CASSPLLTGGHGYTF.